This TCR beta chain comes out of a study of OX40 agonist ivuxolimab in advanced cancers. About the study: Three individuals attained partial responses, comprising one hepatocellular carcinoma case and two cutaneous melanoma cases.

Trimming stripped 0 bases from V and 0 bases from J, with 13 bases between. Germline-derived CDR1 and CDR2 are SGHRS and YFSETQ. CDR3 length: 18 amino acids. As for this clone: Its antigen is unidentified.

Study-wide results and limits: On average, a greater number of expanded clones characterised CD8+ T cells relative to CD4+. Both blood CD4+ and CD8+ T cells showed clonal growth by week 6 at 0.1 to 3.0 mg/kg. Also present in some nonresponders was a low level of normalized T-cell clonal expansion.

Profiled with immunoSEQ multiplex PCR; TCRdb holds only in-frame clones, not every one. The table records about 14,000 clones, 91% of them present only once. Sequencing was performed on CD4+ or CD8+ T cells sorted from blood, taken in a trial of the OX40 agonist ivuxolimab. The TCR comes from an adult with an advanced solid tumor such as melanoma, head and neck, liver or kidney cancer. The chain recombines TRBV5-1 with TRBJ2-6; D remains unclear. CDR3 residues: CASSLDSPVPSGANVLTF. CDR3 sequence (DNA): TGCGCCAGCAGCTTGGACAGCCCAGTCCCCTCTGGGGCCAACGTCCTGACTTTC.